Each of the 18 T cell receptor beta chains below was sequenced from the same sample in a study of T cell responses to AZD1222 COVID-19 vaccine. Libraries were prepared by immunoSEQ multiplex PCR; TCRdb keeps only in-frame clonotypes and omits some of them. The data hold about 79,000 clones, with 80% observed a single time. The input for sequencing was peripheral blood, taken on day 0 of AZD1222 vaccination. Source of these receptors: an adult in good health.

This clone was seen at least ten times. The J gene is TRBJ1-1, the V gene TRBV10-1; D not resolved. This CDR3 has 13 residues. Germline loops: CDR1 WNHNN, CDR2 SYGVQD (reference sequence). The ends were cut back, 3 bases at V and 3 bases at J, with 8 bases in the middle. The CDR3 loop is CASSEQSDTEAFF. The CDR3 DNA reads TGCGCCAGCAGTGAACAGTCGGACACTGAAGCTTTCTTT.

The chain joins TRBV5-4 to TRBJ2-1; 7 bases are a match to TRBD1. This CDR3 has 14 residues. Losses at the gene ends were 4 bases for V and 6 bases for J; bases not matched to a gene: 7. Germline V CDR1 and CDR2: SGHNT, YYREEE (reference sequence). The CDR3 DNA follows: TGTGCCAGCAGCCGACAGGGTTCTATCAATGAGCAGTTCTTC. Its protein product is CASSRQGSINEQFF.

The chain links TRBV18 to TRBJ2-7; tentatively, D is TRBD2 (6 bases). The germline CDR1 and CDR2 sequences are KGHSH and LQKENI. V shed 4 bases and J shed 4 bases, with 17 bases lying between them. This CDR3 contains 15 residues. The CDR3 here is CASSLTGTDPYEQYF. In DNA, the CDR3 is TGTGCCAGCTCACTAACCGGGACTGATCCTTACGAGCAGTACTTC.

The chain uses TRBV28 and TRBJ1-1; no reliable D call. Per germline, CDR1 MDHEN and CDR2 SYDVKM. V dropped 2 bases and J dropped 4 bases, with 20 bases sitting between them. The CDR3 covers 17 residues. The CDR3 here is CASSLDLFGSLGTEAFF. DNA of the CDR3: TGTGCCAGCAGTTTAGATCTGTTCGGGAGTTTGGGCACTGAAGCTTTCTTT.

This chain links TRBV7-9 with TRBJ1-2; D possibly corresponds to TRBD1 (5 bases). Germline CDR1 SEHNR, CDR2 FQNEAQ (reference sequence). The CDR3 totals 13 residues. Trimming took off 5 bases at V and 7 bases at J, with 14 bases between the two ends. The CDR3 nucleotides are TGTGCCAGCAGCGCCTCGGGGGGGTCTGGCTACACCTTC. As protein: CASSASGGSGYTF. The full variable domain, rest sourced from reference TRBV7-9 and TRBJ1-2, is DTGVSQNPRHKITKRGQNVTFRCDPISEHNRLYWYRQTLGQGPEFLTYFQNEAQLEKSRLLSDRFSAERPKGSFSTLEIQRTEQGDSAMYLCASSASGGSGYTFGSGTRLTVV.

V and J are TRBV28 and TRBJ2-5; D possibly corresponds to TRBD2 (6 bases). The CDR3 has 14 residues. CDR1 is MDHEN, CDR2 SYDVKM, per germline. The germline V and J ends were trimmed by 6 bases and 5 bases, with 16 bases remaining between them. In nucleotides, the CDR3 is TGTGCCAGCAGATATACCCCGGCGGGGGAGACCCAGTACTTC. This encodes CASRYTPAGETQYF.

The chain carries TRBV20-1 and TRBJ1-1, with D possibly matching TRBD1 (5 bases). CDR3 length: 14 residues. The germline V gene has CDR1 DFQATT and CDR2 SNEGSKA (reference sequence). Trimming pared 3 bases from V and 1 base from J, leaving 12 bases between. The DNA of the CDR3 is TGCAGTGCTAGTTCCTTGGGGGGGAACACTGAAGCTTTCTTT. It yields the protein CSASSLGGNTEAFF.

This clone came up once. The chain links TRBV9 to TRBJ2-1; 9 nucleotides align to TRBD2. The V gene end was trimmed by 4 bases and the J gene end by 2 bases; junction bases not matched to a gene: 4. Germline V gives CDR1 SGDLS, CDR2 YYNGEE. The CDR3 extends over 15 amino acids. The CDR3 DNA is TGTGCCAGCAGCTCCCGACTAGCGGCCTACAATGAGCAGTTCTTC. This sequence encodes CASSSRLAAYNEQFF.

J is TRBJ1-6 and V is TRBV27; D possibly corresponds to TRBD1 (6 bases). V shed 11 bases and J shed 10 bases, with 15 bases lying between them. The CDR3 is 12 amino acids. CDR1 is MNHEY, CDR2 SMNVEV, per germline (reference sequence). In nucleotides, the CDR3 is TGTGCCGGGAAAACAGGGAGCTCACCCCTCCACTTT. This gives the protein CAGKTGSSPLHF.

The rearrangement uses TRBV11-3 and TRBJ2-5; 8 nucleotides agree with TRBD2. The ends lost 1 base at V and 5 bases at J; junction bases unmatched: 9. The length of the CDR3 is 16 residues. Germline-derived CDR1 and CDR2 are SGHNT and YENEEA. This chain's CDR3 is CASSLVILAGLETQYF. The DNA for the CDR3 is TGTGCCAGCAGCTTAGTGATCCTAGCGGGTCTGGAGACCCAGTACTTC.

J is TRBJ2-5 and V is TRBV19, with 9 bases matching TRBD1. Germline-derived CDR1 and CDR2 are LNHDA and SQIVND (reference sequence). The CDR3 consists of 15 residues. The V segment lost 5 bases and the J segment 5 bases; nucleotides outside the gene matches: 9. For the CDR3, the DNA is TGTGCCAGTAGTTTCAGACAGGGGGTCGGCGAGACCCAGTACTTC. This translates into CASSFRQGVGETQYF. The full variable domain, with the rest looked up from reference TRBV19 and TRBJ2-5, is DGGITQSPKYLFRKEGQNVTLSCEQNLNHDAMYWYRQDPGQGLRLIYYSQIVNDFQKGDIAEGYSVSREKKESFPLTVTSAQKNPTAFYLCASSFRQGVGETQYFGPGTRLLVL.

V usage is TRBV20-1 and J usage is TRBJ2-7, with D perhaps TRBD2 (5 bases). This CDR3 is 14 amino acids long. V was pared by 3 bases and J by 9 bases, with 21 bases between. CDR1 and CDR2 (germline): DFQATT, SNEGSKA (reference sequence). The CDR3 DNA reads TGCAGTGCTAGTCCGAGTCGGGTCAAAAGCGGGCAGTACTTC. Its protein is CSASPSRVKSGQYF.

CDR3: CASSLDPGMSEAFF. CDR3 in DNA: TGTGCCAGCAGCTTAGATCCGGGTATGTCTGAAGCTTTCTTT. The chain employs TRBV11-2 and TRBJ1-1; D remains unclear. The CDR3 covers 14 residues. V was clipped by 0 bases and J by 6 bases, with 11 bases between them. CDR1 and CDR2 (germline): SGHAT, FQNNGV.

CDR3 amino acids: CASSRTLTDTQYF. The CDR3 DNA reads as TGTGCCAGCTCACGTACCTTGACAGATACGCAGTATTTT. V is TRBV18 and J is TRBJ2-3; D unresolved. There are 13 residues in the CDR3. V lost 4 bases and J lost 3, with 8 bases in between. Germline V gene lookup returns CDR1 KGHSH and CDR2 LQKENI.

The chain joins TRBV19 to TRBJ1-1, with 8 bases aligning to TRBD1. Germline V CDR1 and CDR2: LNHDA, SQIVND (reference sequence). The CDR3 sequence is 14 residues long. The V gene end was trimmed by 5 bases and the J gene end by 8 bases; junction bases not matched to a gene: 10. The CDR3 loop is CASSGWDRTPEAFF. DNA of the CDR3: TGTGCCAGTAGTGGATGGGACAGGACCCCAGAAGCTTTCTTT.

This clone was counted a few times. The chain carries TRBV9 and TRBJ2-2; D call uncertain. The CDR3 runs 15 residues. The V end lost 0 bases, the J end lost 2 bases, and 8 bases lay between the germline ends. Germline V gene data show CDR1 as SGDLS and CDR2 as YYNGEE. The DNA for the CDR3 is TGTGCCAGCAGCGTAGCAATCGGAAACACCGGGGAGCTGTTTTTT. This codes for CASSVAIGNTGELFF.

The chain joins TRBV4-1 to TRBJ1-4, with a tentative D call TRBD1 (5 bases). This CDR3 spans 17 amino acids. Germline V gives CDR1 MGHRA, CDR2 YSYEKL. Deletions cut 4 bases from V and 7 bases from J, with 22 bases between. The CDR3 region has the DNA TGCGCCAGCAGCCCGACAAGGGGTCGGAGGGTCTTTGAAAAACTGTTTTTT. Protein: CASSPTRGRRVFEKLFF.

V is TRBV7-2 and J is TRBJ2-5, with 14 bases fitting TRBD2. V shed 3 bases and J 2 bases; nucleotides not matched to a gene: 11. The CDR3 runs 19 residues. Per germline, CDR1 SGHTA and CDR2 FQGNSA. CDR3 amino acids: CASSFRGGLAGERQETQYF. The CDR3 nucleotides are TGTGCCAGCAGCTTTAGGGGGGGACTAGCGGGAGAGAGGCAAGAGACCCAGTACTTC.